The rows below give T cell receptor beta chains drawn from one sample of a study of cytomegalovirus exposure and HLA in healthy donors. This table comes from immunoSEQ multiplex PCR, and its TCRdb copy is limited to in-frame clones, with some not included. Among 200,000 to 250,000 clones, 77% were seen once, and the ten largest hold roughly 2.6%. Material for sequencing was PBMCs. The receptors here all came from a woman aged 55 to 70 in good health and CMV-seropositive. CDR3s include the opening cysteine and the closing phenylalanine or tryptophan. Fields, in order: V gene, J gene, D gene, clone size, CDR3 length, CDR3 DNA, CDR3 protein. A D gene is named only where the DNA matches it firmly. Some rows mark clone size as missing; the rest say once, few, many or name a class of expanded clone.

>TRBV16|TRBJ1-2|TRBD1|-|15
TGTGCCAGCAGCCAATCTGGCAGGGGGAACTATGGCTACACCTTC
CASSQSGRGNYGYTF
>TRBV10-3|TRBJ2-2|-|-|15
TGTGCCATCAGTGGCCGGGGGGCGGACACCGGGGAGCTGTTTTTT
CAISGRGADTGELFF
>TRBV10-1|TRBJ1-2|TRBD1|few|14
TGCGCCAGCAGTGAGGGGACAGGGATCTATGGCTACACCTTC
CASSEGTGIYGYTF
>TRBV5-6|TRBJ2-7|TRBD2|few|14
TGTGCCAGCAGCTCGGTAGCGGGGGGCTACGAGCAGTACTTC
CASSSVAGGYEQYF
>TRBV27|TRBJ2-7|TRBD1|-|14
TGTGCCAGCACCACGACGGGACAGGCCTACGAGCAGTACTTC
CASTTTGQAYEQYF
>TRBV30|TRBJ2-2|-|-|12
TGTGCCTGGAGTCGAGCAACCGGGGAGCTGTTTTTT
CAWSRATGELFF
>TRBV7-2|TRBJ1-5|TRBD1|-|15
TGTGCCAGCAGCTTTGGCAGGGGGCTTTACCAGCCCCAGCATTTT
CASSFGRGLYQPQHF
>TRBV5-4|TRBJ2-1|-|-|15
TGTGCCAGCAGCTTTTGGCGGGGAGTGTACAATGAGCAGTTCTTC
CASSFWRGVYNEQFF
>TRBV4-1|TRBJ2-1|TRBD2|-|18
TGCGCCAGCAGCCAAGAGGTGTTAGCGGGAAGCAGTTACAATGAGCAGTTCTTC
CASSQEVLAGSSYNEQFF
>TRBV18|TRBJ1-1|TRBD1|-|16
TGTGCCAGCTCACCGCGGGGACAGTTGATGAACACTGAAGCTTTCTTT
CASSPRGQLMNTEAFF
>TRBV29-1|TRBJ1-2|-|-|11
TGCAGCGGTTCGACAGGCCATGGCTACACCTTC
CSGSTGHGYTF
>TRBV6-5|TRBJ2-2|TRBD2|-|13
TGTGCCAGCAATCCTAGCGGGGTCGGGGAGCTGTTTTTT
CASNPSGVGELFF
>TRBV5-4|TRBJ1-2|TRBD1|-|14
TGTGCCAGCAGATCGACAGGGGCGGACTATGGCTACACCTTC
CASRSTGADYGYTF
>TRBV7-9|TRBJ2-7|-|-|12
TGTGCCAGCAGCTTAGAGGCGGGCGAGCAGTACTTC
CASSLEAGEQYF
>TRBV5-1|TRBJ1-2|TRBD1|-|14
TGCGCCAGCAGCTTGAGCACAGGGGGCGATGGCTACACCTTC
CASSLSTGGDGYTF
>TRBV18|TRBJ1-1|-|-|15
TGTGCCAGCTCACCGAGTCTAGGCCTGAACACTGAAGCTTTCTTT
CASSPSLGLNTEAFF
>TRBV10-2|TRBJ1-5|-|-|12
TGCGCCAGCAGTGAGGAGTATCAGCCCCAGCATTTT
CASSEEYQPQHF
>TRBV19|TRBJ2-1|TRBD2|-|15
TGTGCCAGTAGTATGCGGACTAGCGGGAACAATGAGCAGTTCTTC
CASSMRTSGNNEQFF
>TRBV7-3|TRBJ2-1|TRBD2|once|18
TGTGCCAGCAGCTTAAGAGATAACGGGGGGGGTAACTTGAATGAGCAGTTCTTC
CASSLRDNGGGNLNEQFF
>TRBV5-1|TRBJ2-1|-|once|12
TGCGCCAGCATGTTATCCTACAATGAGCAGTTCTTC
CASMLSYNEQFF
>TRBV5-5|TRBJ2-5|-|-|18
TGTGCCAGCAGCTTGAGCGATCCGGTCTTCCTGGATCAAGAGACCCAGTACTTC
CASSLSDPVFLDQETQYF
>TRBV11-2|TRBJ1-6|-|-|16
TGTGCCAGCAGCCCCAGTGAGGGCTCCTATAATTCACCCCTCCACTTT
CASSPSEGSYNSPLHF
>TRBV29-1|TRBJ1-2|-|-|14
TGCAGCGTTGAAGGGGGGCCCTCGGGGCATGGCTACACCTTC
CSVEGGPSGHGYTF
>TRBV7-9|TRBJ2-3|-|-|14
TGTGCCAGCAAGACGGGAGTAAGCACAGATACGCAGTATTTT
CASKTGVSTDTQYF
>TRBV5-1|TRBJ2-1|-|-|15
TGCGCCAGCAGCTTGGCCCTCGGGGGCTACAATGAGCAGTTCTTC
CASSLALGGYNEQFF
>TRBV7-3|TRBJ2-1|TRBD1|-|15
TGTGCCAGCAGCTCAGGGGGCCGCTCCTACAATGAGCAGTTCTTC
CASSSGGRSYNEQFF
>TRBV5-4|TRBJ1-1|-|-|15
TGTGCCAGCAGCTTGGAAGGAGGGAAGGGCACTGAAGCTTTCTTT
CASSLEGGKGTEAFF
>TRBV5-1|TRBJ2-3|-|-|13
TGCGCCAGCAGAGTCAAGGAGGCAGATACGCAGTATTTT
CASRVKEADTQYF
>TRBV5-6|TRBJ2-4|TRBD2|once|16
TGTGCCAGCAGCTCTTCCTTTGGCGGGGGAAGGGACATTCAGTACTTC
CASSSSFGGGRDIQYF
>TRBV2|TRBJ2-6|-|few|14
TGTGCCAGCAGCCCGTCCTCTGGGGCCAACGTCCTGACTTTC
CASSPSSGANVLTF
>TRBV13|TRBJ2-1|-|-|14
TGTGCCAGCAGCCTCCGGACTGAGTACAATGAGCAGTTCTTC
CASSLRTEYNEQFF
>TRBV5-1|TRBJ2-1|TRBD1|few|16
TGCGCCAGCAGCCCCGGACAGGGTGGGGGGCCCAATGAGCAGTTCTTC
CASSPGQGGGPNEQFF
>TRBV2|TRBJ1-2|TRBD1|-|16
TGTGCCAGCAGTGAAATGAGTACCGGGACAGGGAGAGGCTACACCTTC
CASSEMSTGTGRGYTF
>TRBV7-7|TRBJ2-7|-|-|14
TGTGCCAGCAGCCCCGGACAGCCCCCCGTCGAGCAGTACTTC
CASSPGQPPVEQYF
>TRBV2|TRBJ2-2|-|-|12
TGTGCCAGCATCAGGGAACCCGGGGAGCTGTTTTTT
CASIREPGELFF
>TRBV6-6|TRBJ1-2|-|-|14
TGTGCCAGCAGTTTAGCTCCAGAAGTCTATGGCTACACCTTC
CASSLAPEVYGYTF
>TRBV5-1|TRBJ2-3|-|once|13
TGCGCCAGCAGCTTCCCGGGGGAAGATACGCAGTATTTT
CASSFPGEDTQYF
>TRBV5-1|TRBJ2-6|-|-|16
TGCGCCAGCAGCACCGGACTGACCTCTGGGGCCAACGTCCTGACTTTC
CASSTGLTSGANVLTF
>TRBV7-2|TRBJ2-3|-|-|17
TGTGCCAGCAGCCTCTACTTATCGGGACATCCCACAGATACGCAGTATTTT
CASSLYLSGHPTDTQYF
>TRBV21-1|TRBJ2-1|-|once|18
TGTGCCAGCAGCAAACTAGCGGGAGGGGATTTGGGATCCAATGAGCAGTTCTTC
CASSKLAGGDLGSNEQFF
>TRBV7-2|TRBJ2-3|TRBD2|-|17
TGTGCCAGCACCCCGGGACTAGCGGGGGCGAGCACAGATACGCAGTATTTT
CASTPGLAGASTDTQYF
>TRBV6-5|TRBJ1-2|-|-|12
TGTGCCAGCAGTTATGGCACCTATGGCTACACCTTC
CASSYGTYGYTF
>TRBV5-1|TRBJ2-1|-|once|14
TGCGCCAGCAGCGCACAGGGTTCTGACAATGAGCAGTTCTTC
CASSAQGSDNEQFF
>TRBV5-1|TRBJ1-5|TRBD1|-|17
TGCGCCAGCAGCTTGGAGGGGACAGAAGGGGTGGAGCAGCCCCAGCATTTT
CASSLEGTEGVEQPQHF
>TRBV5-4|TRBJ1-2|TRBD1|-|15
TGTGCCAGCAGCCCCGGGACAGGGTCCCCCTATGGCTACACCTTC
CASSPGTGSPYGYTF
>TRBV7-2|TRBJ2-5|TRBD2|-|16
TGTGCCAGCAGCCGTGCCCCAGCGGGGGGAGGGGAGACCCAGTACTTC
CASSRAPAGGGETQYF
>TRBV18|TRBJ1-2|-|-|14
TGTGCCAGCTCACCAAACGGAGGAGACTATGGCTACACCTTC
CASSPNGGDYGYTF
>TRBV5-1|TRBJ1-1|-|-|15
TGCGCCAGCAGCTTGGGCTACGGGGGGGCCACTGAAGCTTTCTTT
CASSLGYGGATEAFF
>TRBV19|TRBJ1-1|-|-|14
TGTGCCAGTAGGCAGGGTTTATTTAACACTGAAGCTTTCTTT
CASRQGLFNTEAFF
>TRBV6-1|TRBJ2-1|-|-|13
TGTGCCAGCACCCTGGACAGCTACAATGAGCAGTTCTTC
CASTLDSYNEQFF
>TRBV4-2|TRBJ2-7|-|few|16
TGTGCCAGCAGCCACCTCGGGACAGCGGGGGTCCACGAGCAGTACTTC
CASSHLGTAGVHEQYF
>TRBV4-3|TRBJ1-1|TRBD1|-|16
TGCGCCAGCAGCCTATTACAGGGGGCGCGGAACACTGAAGCTTTCTTT
CASSLLQGARNTEAFF
>TRBV19|TRBJ2-2|-|once|14
TGTGCCAGTACTCTGGACTGGAACACCGGGGAGCTGTTTTTT
CASTLDWNTGELFF